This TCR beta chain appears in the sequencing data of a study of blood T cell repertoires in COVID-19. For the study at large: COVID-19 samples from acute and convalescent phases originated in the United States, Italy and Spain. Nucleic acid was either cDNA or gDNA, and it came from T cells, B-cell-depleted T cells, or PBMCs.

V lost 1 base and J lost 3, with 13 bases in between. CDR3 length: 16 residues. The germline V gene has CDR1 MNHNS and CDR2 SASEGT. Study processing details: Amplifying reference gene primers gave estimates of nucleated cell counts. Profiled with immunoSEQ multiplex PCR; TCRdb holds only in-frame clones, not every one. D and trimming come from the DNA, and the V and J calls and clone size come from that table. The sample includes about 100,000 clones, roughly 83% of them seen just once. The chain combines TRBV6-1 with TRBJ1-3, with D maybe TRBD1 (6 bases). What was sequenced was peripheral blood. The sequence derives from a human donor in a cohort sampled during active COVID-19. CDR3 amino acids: CASSEGGQRLGNTIYF. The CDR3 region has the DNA TGTGCCAGCAGTGAAGGGGGGCAGCGACTTGGAAACACCATATATTTT.